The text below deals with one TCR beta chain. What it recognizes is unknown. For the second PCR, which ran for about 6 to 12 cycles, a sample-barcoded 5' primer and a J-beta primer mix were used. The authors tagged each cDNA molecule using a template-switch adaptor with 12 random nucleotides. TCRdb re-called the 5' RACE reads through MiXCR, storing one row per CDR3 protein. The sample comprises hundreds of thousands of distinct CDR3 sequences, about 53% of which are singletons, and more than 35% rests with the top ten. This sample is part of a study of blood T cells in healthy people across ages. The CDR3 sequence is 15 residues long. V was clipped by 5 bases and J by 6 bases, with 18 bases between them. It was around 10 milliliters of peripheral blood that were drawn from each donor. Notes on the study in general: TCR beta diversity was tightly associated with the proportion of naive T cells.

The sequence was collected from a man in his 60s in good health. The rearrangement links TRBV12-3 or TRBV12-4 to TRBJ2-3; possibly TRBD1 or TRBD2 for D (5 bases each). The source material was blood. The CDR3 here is CASSAPGYGTDTQYF. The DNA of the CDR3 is TGTGCCAGCAGTGCTCCGGGCTACGGGACGGATACGCAGTATTTT.